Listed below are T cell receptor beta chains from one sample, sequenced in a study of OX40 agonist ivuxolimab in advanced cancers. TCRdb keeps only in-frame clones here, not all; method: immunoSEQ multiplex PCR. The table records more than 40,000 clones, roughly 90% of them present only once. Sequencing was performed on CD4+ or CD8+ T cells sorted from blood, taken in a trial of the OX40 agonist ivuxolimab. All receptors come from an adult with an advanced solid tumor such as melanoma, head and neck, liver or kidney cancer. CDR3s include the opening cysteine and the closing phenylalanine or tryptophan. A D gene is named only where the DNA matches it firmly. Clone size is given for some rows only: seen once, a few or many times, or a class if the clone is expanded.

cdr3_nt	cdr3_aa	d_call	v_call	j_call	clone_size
TGCGCCAGCAGCTTGGAGGACTCCGCTAACTCTGGGGCCAACGTCCTGACTTTC	CASSLEDSANSGANVLTF	-	TRBV5-1	TRBJ2-6	-
TGTGCCAGCAATTACAGGGATCACTATGGCTACACCTTC	CASNYRDHYGYTF	-	TRBV28	TRBJ1-2	-
TGTGCCAGCAGCTCCCCGGGACAGGGAGGTGAGACCCAGTACTTC	CASSSPGQGGETQYF	TRBD1	TRBV5-4	TRBJ2-5	-
TGTGCCAGTAGCCCTTTCCGCATGGGGAGAGGTAATGAAAAACTGTTTTTT	CASSPFRMGRGNEKLFF	-	TRBV19	TRBJ1-4	-
TGCGCCAGCAGCCAAGGTCCAGGACAGATGAGGAACACTGAAGCTTTCTTT	CASSQGPGQMRNTEAFF	-	TRBV4-1	TRBJ1-1	-
TGTGCCAGCAGCCCCCCGTGGACGAACTATGGCTACACCTTC	CASSPPWTNYGYTF	-	TRBV9	TRBJ1-2	-
TGCGCCAGCAGCTATAGCGGGATGGGCACCGGGGAGCTGTTTTTT	CASSYSGMGTGELFF	TRBD2	TRBV4-3	TRBJ2-2	-
TGCGCCAGCAGCCAAGAGGGGGGGCCCTACGAGCAGTACTTC	CASSQEGGPYEQYF	-	TRBV4-1	TRBJ2-7	-
TGCGCCAGCAGTAGGACAGCTAACTATGGCTACACCTTC	CASSRTANYGYTF	-	TRBV10-1	TRBJ1-2	-
TGTGCCAGCAGCTTAGGGTTCCTAGCGGGGGGAAATGAGCAGTTCTTC	CASSLGFLAGGNEQFF	TRBD2	TRBV11-2	TRBJ2-1	once
TGTGCCAGCAGCCCGCGCTACCAAGCCATCGCACAGGGGGACACCATATATTTT	CASSPRYQAIAQGDTIYF	TRBD1	TRBV4-2	TRBJ1-3	-
TGCAGCGTGACAGGGGACGGAGCTAACTATGGCTACACCTTC	CSVTGDGANYGYTF	TRBD1	TRBV29-1	TRBJ1-2	-
TGCGCCAGCAGCCAGACGACAGGCGGCTATGGCTACACCTTC	CASSQTTGGYGYTF	-	TRBV4-1	TRBJ1-2	-
TGTGCTAGTTATAGGGCAGGCCTCCCCTGTGGGTATGGCTACACCTTC	CASYRAGLPCGYGYTF	-	TRBV12-5	TRBJ1-2	-
TGTGCTAGTGGTTTGGGGTCCGGGACCTCTAACTATGGCTACACCTTC	CASGLGSGTSNYGYTF	-	TRBV12-5	TRBJ1-2	-
TGTGCCAGCAGAGCGACAGGGCTTTACGAGCAGTACTTC	CASRATGLYEQYF	TRBD1	TRBV27	TRBJ2-7	-
TGTGCCAGCAGTTCCCCGACAGGGGGACTCTACGAGCAGTACTTC	CASSSPTGGLYEQYF	TRBD1	TRBV6-5	TRBJ2-7	-
TGTGCCAGCAGTTACTCCCAGCTAGCCAAAAACATTCAGTACTTC	CASSYSQLAKNIQYF	-	TRBV6-6	TRBJ2-4	-
TGTGCCAGCAGCCCACTTCTAGAGCAGTTCTTC	CASSPLLEQFF	-	TRBV7-9	TRBJ2-1	-
TGTGCCAGTAGTATACGGCTATGGCAGGAGAGCTCCTATAATTCACCCCTCCACTTT	CASSIRLWQESSYNSPLHF	-	TRBV19	TRBJ1-6	once
TGTGCCAGTAGTATATTCGGACCCTACCTTCCCAATTCACCCCTCCACTTT	CASSIFGPYLPNSPLHF	-	TRBV19	TRBJ1-6	-
TGTGCCTGGAACCTGGGGGGGGCGAACACAGATACGCAGTATTTT	CAWNLGGANTDTQYF	-	TRBV30	TRBJ2-3	once
TGTGCCAGCAGTTGGGGGTCAGGTAGCGGGGCCTACGAGCAGTACTTC	CASSWGSGSGAYEQYF	TRBD2	TRBV6-5	TRBJ2-7	-
TGTGCCAGCAGCCCCGAGGCCCCGTGTGGAAACACCATATATTTT	CASSPEAPCGNTIYF	-	TRBV12-1	TRBJ1-3	-
TGTGCCAGCAGCTGGACAGGGGGAAGCTCCTACAATGAGCAGTTCTTC	CASSWTGGSSYNEQFF	TRBD1	TRBV7-6	TRBJ2-1	-
TGTGCCAGCAGCTCGTTTAGCAATCAGCCCCAGCATTTT	CASSSFSNQPQHF	-	TRBV5-6	TRBJ1-5	once
TGCGCCAGCAGCCAAGTGAAGGAGACAACAGATACGCAGTATTTT	CASSQVKETTDTQYF	-	TRBV4-3	TRBJ2-3	-